The 5 T cell receptor beta chains listed next were all sequenced from one sample in a study of regulatory T cells in long-lasting Graves disease. The TCR beta library used iRepertoire HTBI primers with Arm-PCR amplification of CDR3. TCRdb called the multiplex PCR reads again in MiXCR, with one record for every CDR3 protein. The sample shows 400,000 to 600,000 distinct CDR3 sequences, 20% to 25% of them seen only once. As to time point: persistent/refractory GD, antithyroid drugs over 5 years with positive TRAb. Scientists built the TCR library using RNA that was extracted from PBMCs. The specimen comprised peripheral blood mononuclear cells (PBMCs), sampled when the disease was refractory, from a patient treated with antithyroid drugs. The receptor set was obtained from a female donor with Graves disease.

This clonotype was observed a handful of times. The V and J genes are TRBV6-1 and TRBJ1-5; the D is unclear. The CDR3 has 14 amino acids. The V end lost 9 bases, the J end lost 0 bases, and 12 bases lay between the germline ends. Germline V CDR1 and CDR2: MNHNS, SASEGT. The CDR3 loop is CASAVLYSNQPQHF. The CDR3 DNA reads as TGTGCCAGTGCCGTTCTCTATAGCAATCAGCCCCAGCATTTT.

This chain links TRBV27 with TRBJ2-7; 12 bases map to TRBD2. Germline V gene lookup returns CDR1 MNHEY and CDR2 SMNVEV (reference sequence). Trimming at V came to 3 bases and at J to 2 bases, leaving 5 bases not matched to a gene. The CDR3 consists of 16 residues. CDR3 sequence (DNA): TGTGCCAGCAGTTTGTATCCTAGCGGGGGGGCCTACGAGCAGTACTTC. Translation gives CASSLYPSGGAYEQYF.

The chain recombines TRBV6-2 or TRBV6-3 with TRBJ2-2; the D is unclear. V lost 0 bases and J lost 5, with 7 bases in between. The CDR3 runs to 14 residues. Germline assignment: CDR1 MNHEY and CDR2 SVGEGT. The CDR3: CASSYSISTGELFF. CDR3 nucleotides: TGTGCCAGCAGTTACTCTATATCTACCGGGGAGCTGTTTTTT.

The table lists this clonotype with many counts. The rearrangement uses TRBV15 and TRBJ2-7, with 7 bases that match TRBD1. The CDR3 is 18 amino acids. With V trimmed by 0 bases and J by 6 bases, 17 bases remained unmatched. The germline gives CDR1 LNHNV, CDR2 YYDKDF (reference sequence). Here the CDR3 DNA reads TGTGCCACCAGCAGAGAAGTAGGAAGACAGGGACCGACGGGCGAGCAGTACTTC. Amino acids: CATSREVGRQGPTGEQYF.

This clonotype was counted many times. The V and J genes are TRBV2 and TRBJ1-5, with no clear D. Germline V CDR1 and CDR2: SNHLY, FYNNEI. The CDR3 is 17 residues long. V was trimmed by 6 bases and J by 0 bases, leaving 18 bases between them. The CDR3, as DNA: TGTGCCAGCAGCCCCCTAGGAGAGAACCCTAGCAATCAGCCCCAGCATTTT. Protein product: CASSPLGENPSNQPQHF.